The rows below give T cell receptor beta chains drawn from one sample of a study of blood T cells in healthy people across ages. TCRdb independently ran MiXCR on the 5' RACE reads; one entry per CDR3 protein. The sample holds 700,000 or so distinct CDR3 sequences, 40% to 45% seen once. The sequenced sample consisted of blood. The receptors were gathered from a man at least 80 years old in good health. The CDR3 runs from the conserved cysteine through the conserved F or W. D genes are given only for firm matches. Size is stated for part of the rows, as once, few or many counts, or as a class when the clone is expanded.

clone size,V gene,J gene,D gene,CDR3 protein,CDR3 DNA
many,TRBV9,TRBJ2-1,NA,CASSASHEQFF,TGTGCCAGCAGCGCGTCTCACGAGCAGTTCTTC
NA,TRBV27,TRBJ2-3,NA,CASSWAPPSTDTQYF,TGTGCCAGCAGCTGGGCACCCCCTAGCACAGATACGCAGTATTTT
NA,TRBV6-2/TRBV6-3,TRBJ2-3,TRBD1,CASTPTGERYTQYF,TGTGCCAGCACTCCTACAGGGGAGCGTTATACGCAGTATTTT
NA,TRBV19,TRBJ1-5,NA,CASSRQVKDQPQHF,TGTGCCAGTAGTAGACAGGTTAAGGATCAGCCCCAGCATTTT
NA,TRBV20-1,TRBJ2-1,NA,CSAYLGGLDNEQFF,TGCAGTGCGTATTTGGGCGGCTTGGACAATGAGCAGTTCTTC
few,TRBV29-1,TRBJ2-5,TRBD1,CSVFTGEETQYF,TGCAGCGTTTTTACAGGGGAGGAGACCCAGTACTTC
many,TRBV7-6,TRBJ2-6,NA,CASSLGGYGANVLTF,TGTGCCAGCAGCTTAGGGGGATACGGGGCCAACGTCCTGACTTTC
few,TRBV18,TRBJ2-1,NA,CASSPKLVTYNEQFF,TGTGCCAGCTCACCAAAATTAGTCACCTACAATGAGCAGTTCTTC
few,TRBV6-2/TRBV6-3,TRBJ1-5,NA,CATTEEGTSNQPQHF,TGTGCCACAACTGAGGAAGGAACTAGCAATCAGCCCCAGCATTTT
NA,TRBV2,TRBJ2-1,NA,CACSDVDTQGNEQFF,TGTGCCTGCAGTGACGTGGACACACAAGGGAATGAGCAGTTCTTC
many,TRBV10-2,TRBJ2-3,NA,CASSDWRGLDTQYF,TGCGCCAGCAGTGATTGGCGTGGATTGGATACGCAGTATTTT
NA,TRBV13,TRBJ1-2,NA,CASSLEAEMGDGYTF,TGTGCCAGCAGCTTAGAGGCCGAAATGGGCGATGGCTACACCTTC
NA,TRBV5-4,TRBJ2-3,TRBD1,CASSWGAGQGPDTQYF,TGTGCCAGCAGCTGGGGAGCGGGACAGGGTCCAGATACGCAGTATTTT
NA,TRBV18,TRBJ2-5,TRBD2,CASSPPGLAGGSQETQYF,TGTGCCAGCTCACCACCGGGACTAGCGGGAGGAAGCCAAGAGACCCAGTACTTC
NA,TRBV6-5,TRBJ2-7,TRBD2,CASSPGLESSEQYF,TGTGCCAGCAGCCCCGGACTAGAAAGTTCCGAGCAGTACTTC
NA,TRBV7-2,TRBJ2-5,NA,CASSSRLVGETQYF,TGTGCCAGCAGCTCCCGACTAGTTGGAGAGACCCAGTACTTC
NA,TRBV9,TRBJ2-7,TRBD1,CASSPEGTGTGNLYEQYF,TGTGCCAGCAGCCCAGAAGGGACAGGGACCGGAAACCTCTACGAGCAGTACTTC
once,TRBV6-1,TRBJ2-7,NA,CAGSERGSYEQYF,TGTGCCGGCAGTGAAAGGGGGTCCTACGAGCAGTACTTC
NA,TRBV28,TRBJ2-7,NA,CASSFNQPYEQYF,TGTGCCAGCAGTTTTAATCAGCCCTACGAGCAGTACTTC
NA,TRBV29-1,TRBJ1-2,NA,CSVMGVPNDPNGYTF,TGCAGCGTTATGGGGGTGCCGAATGATCCAAATGGCTACACCTTC
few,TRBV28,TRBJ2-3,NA,CAIAVSGSTDTQYF,TGTGCCATCGCAGTGAGCGGGAGCACAGATACGCAGTATTTT
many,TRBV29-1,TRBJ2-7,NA,CSVARSSGASYEQYF,TGCAGCGTTGCCCGGTCTTCGGGGGCCTCCTACGAGCAGTACTTC
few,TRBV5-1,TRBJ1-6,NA,CASTPGTGPVGTSPLHF,TGCGCCAGCACCCCTGGAACCGGGCCCGTCGGTACTTCACCCCTCCACTTT
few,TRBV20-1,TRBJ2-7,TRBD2,CSALTHAGGEQYF,TGCAGTGCCCTGACACACGCGGGGGGCGAGCAGTACTTC